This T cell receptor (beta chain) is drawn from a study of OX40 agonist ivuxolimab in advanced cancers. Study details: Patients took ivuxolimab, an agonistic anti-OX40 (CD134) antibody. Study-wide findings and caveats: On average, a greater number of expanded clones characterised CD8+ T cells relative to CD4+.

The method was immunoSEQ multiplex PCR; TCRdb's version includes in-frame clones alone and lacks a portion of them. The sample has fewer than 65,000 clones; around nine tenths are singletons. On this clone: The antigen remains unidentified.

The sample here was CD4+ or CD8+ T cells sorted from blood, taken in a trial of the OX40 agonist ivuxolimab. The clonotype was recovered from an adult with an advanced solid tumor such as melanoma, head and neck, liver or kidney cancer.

CDR3 nucleotide sequence: TGTGCCAGCAGCTTAGGGGACAGCATCTCCTACGAGCAGTACTTC. Its translation: CASSLGDSISYEQYF. The chain recombines TRBV7-2 with TRBJ2-7; 7 positions agree with TRBD1. Germline V gene lookup returns CDR1 SGHTA and CDR2 FQGNSA. The J segment lost 0 bases and the V segment lost 1 base, leaving 3 bases of the junction unmatched. The CDR3 is 15 amino acids.